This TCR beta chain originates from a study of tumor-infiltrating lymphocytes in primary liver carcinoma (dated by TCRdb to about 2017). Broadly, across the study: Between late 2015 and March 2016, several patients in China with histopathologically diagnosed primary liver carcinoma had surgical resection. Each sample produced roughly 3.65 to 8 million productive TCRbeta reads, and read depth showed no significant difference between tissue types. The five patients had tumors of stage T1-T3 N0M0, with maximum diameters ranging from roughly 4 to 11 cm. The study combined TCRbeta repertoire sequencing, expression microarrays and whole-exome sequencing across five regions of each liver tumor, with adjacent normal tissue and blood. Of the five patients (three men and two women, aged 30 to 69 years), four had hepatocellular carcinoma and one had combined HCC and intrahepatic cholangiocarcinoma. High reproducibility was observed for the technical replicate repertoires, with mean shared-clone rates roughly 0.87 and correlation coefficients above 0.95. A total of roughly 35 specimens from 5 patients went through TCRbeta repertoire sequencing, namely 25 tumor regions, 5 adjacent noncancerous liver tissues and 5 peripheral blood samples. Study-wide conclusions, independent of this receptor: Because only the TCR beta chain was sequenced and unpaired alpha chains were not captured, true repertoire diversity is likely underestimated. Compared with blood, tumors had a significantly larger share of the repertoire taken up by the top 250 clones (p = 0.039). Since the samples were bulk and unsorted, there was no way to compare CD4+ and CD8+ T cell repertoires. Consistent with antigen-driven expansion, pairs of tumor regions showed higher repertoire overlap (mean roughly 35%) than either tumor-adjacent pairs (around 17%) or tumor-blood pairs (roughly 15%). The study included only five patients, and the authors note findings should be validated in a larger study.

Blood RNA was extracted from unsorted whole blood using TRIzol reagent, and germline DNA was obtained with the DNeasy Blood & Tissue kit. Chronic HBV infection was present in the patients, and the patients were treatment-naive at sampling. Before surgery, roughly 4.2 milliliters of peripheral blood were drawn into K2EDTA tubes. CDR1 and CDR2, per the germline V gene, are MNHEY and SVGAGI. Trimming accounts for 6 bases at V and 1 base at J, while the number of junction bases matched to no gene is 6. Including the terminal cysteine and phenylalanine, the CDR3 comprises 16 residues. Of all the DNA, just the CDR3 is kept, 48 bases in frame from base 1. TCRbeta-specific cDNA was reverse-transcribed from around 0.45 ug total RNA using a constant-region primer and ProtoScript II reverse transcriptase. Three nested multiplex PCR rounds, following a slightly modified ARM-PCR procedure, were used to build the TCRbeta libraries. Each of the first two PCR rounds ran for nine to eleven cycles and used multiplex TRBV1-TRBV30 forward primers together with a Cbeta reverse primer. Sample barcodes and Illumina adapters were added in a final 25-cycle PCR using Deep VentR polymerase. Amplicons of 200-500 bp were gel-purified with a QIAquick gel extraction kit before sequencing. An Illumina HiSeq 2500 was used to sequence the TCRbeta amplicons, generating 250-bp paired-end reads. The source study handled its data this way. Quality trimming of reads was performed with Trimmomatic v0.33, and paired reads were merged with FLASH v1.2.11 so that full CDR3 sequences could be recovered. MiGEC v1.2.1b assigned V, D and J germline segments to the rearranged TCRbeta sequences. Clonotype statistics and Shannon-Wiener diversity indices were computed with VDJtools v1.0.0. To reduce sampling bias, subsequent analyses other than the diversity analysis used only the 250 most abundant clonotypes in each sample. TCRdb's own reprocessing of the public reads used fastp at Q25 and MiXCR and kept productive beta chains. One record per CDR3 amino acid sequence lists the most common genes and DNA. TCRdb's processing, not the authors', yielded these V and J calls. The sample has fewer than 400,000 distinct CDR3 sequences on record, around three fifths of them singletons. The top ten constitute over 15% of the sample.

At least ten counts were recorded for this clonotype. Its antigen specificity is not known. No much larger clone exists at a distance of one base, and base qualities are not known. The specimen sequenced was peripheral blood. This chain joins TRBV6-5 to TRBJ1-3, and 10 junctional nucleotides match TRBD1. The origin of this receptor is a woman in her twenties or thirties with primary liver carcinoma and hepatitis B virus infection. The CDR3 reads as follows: CASSATGGFSGNTIYF. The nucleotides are TGTGCCAGCAGCGCGACAGGGGGCTTTTCTGGAAACACCATATATTTT.